The 27 T cell receptor beta chains listed next were all sequenced from one sample in a study of Tregs in tolerant kidney transplant recipients. The repertoire was sequenced with immunoSEQ multiplex PCR; TCRdb's copy has only in-frame clones and lacks some. The repertoire holds 35,000 to 50,000 clones, with roughly 95% as singletons. These receptors' antigens are unknown. The sequencing input was Tregs from blood cultured with allogeneic cells. These receptors all stem from a human donor in good health.

The V gene is TRBV5-4, the J gene TRBJ2-1; D is unresolved. There are 16 residues in the CDR3. Trimming cost V 0 bases and J 4 bases, with 14 bases left between them. Germline loops: CDR1 SGHNT, CDR2 YYREEE (reference sequence). In nucleotides, the CDR3 is TGTGCCAGCAGCTTGGCTCCGCCAGGAGATTACAATGAGCAGTTCTTC. Translating gives CASSLAPPGDYNEQFF.

The chain links TRBV13 to TRBJ2-3; D gene ambiguous. Germline lookup yields CDR1 PRHDT and CDR2 FYEKMQ (reference sequence). This CDR3 contains 13 residues. V was pared by 11 bases and J by 0 bases, with 12 bases between. The CDR3: CACSVGSTDTQYF. The CDR3, as DNA: TGTGCCTGCTCCGTGGGAAGCACAGATACGCAGTATTTT.

The sample holds a few counts of this clone. The chain has TRBV9 and TRBJ2-3, with D perhaps matching TRBD2 (5 bases). The CDR3 has 15 residues. Per germline, CDR1 SGDLS and CDR2 YYNGEE. The V end lost 0 bases, the J end lost 3 bases, and 11 bases lay between the germline ends. Written as DNA, the CDR3 is TGTGCCAGCAGCGTAGTGGGAGTCAGGACAGATACGCAGTATTTT. Translating it yields CASSVVGVRTDTQYF.

The rearrangement joins TRBV11-2 to TRBJ1-2; 7 positions agree with TRBD1. The CDR3 covers 15 residues. Germline V CDR1 and CDR2: SGHAT, FQNNGV. V dropped 6 bases and J dropped 4; count of bases not matched to a gene: 11. The CDR3 loop reads CASSSRLPGGYGYTF. The CDR3 region has the DNA TGTGCCAGCAGTTCTAGGCTTCCAGGGGGCTATGGCTACACCTTC. Full variable domain (rest looked up from reference TRBV11-2 and TRBJ1-2): EAGVAQSPRYKIIEKRQSVAFWCNPISGHATLYWYQQILGQGPKLLIQFQNNGVVDDSQLPKDRFSAERLKGVDSTLKIQPAKLEDSAVYLCASSSRLPGGYGYTFGSGTRLTVV.

V is TRBV6-1 and J is TRBJ2-2; D is possibly TRBD1 (6 bases). Trimming stripped 5 bases from V and 6 bases from J, with 10 bases between. CDR1 is MNHNS, CDR2 SASEGT, per germline. This CDR3 region has 13 residues. CDR3 in amino acids: CASSQPGAGELFF. The CDR3, as DNA: TGTGCCAGCAGTCAGCCAGGGGCCGGGGAGCTGTTTTTT.

The chain combines TRBV5-1 with TRBJ2-7, with D possibly being TRBD2 (6 bases). In germline, CDR1 is SGHRS, CDR2 YFSETQ. This CDR3 region has 14 residues. Trimming cost V 2 bases and J 4 bases, with 13 bases left between them. DNA of the CDR3: TGCGCCAGCAGCTTTGGGGGGAGAGGGTACGAGCAGTACTTC. Translated: CASSFGGRGYEQYF.

The chain uses TRBV6-1 and TRBJ2-7; no clear D. The ends were cut back, 7 bases at V and 2 bases at J, with 12 bases in the middle. The CDR3 spans 13 residues. Germline V gene sequence: CDR1 MNHNS, CDR2 SASEGT. The CDR3 region is CASTRLGTYEQYF. The CDR3 bases are TGTGCCAGCACCCGACTTGGAACCTACGAGCAGTACTTC.

V gene TRBV18 combines with J gene TRBJ2-7, with D possibly being TRBD2 (6 bases). The germline gives CDR1 KGHSH, CDR2 LQKENI. V lost 5 bases and J lost 2, with 13 bases in between. CDR3 size: 14 residues. The chain's CDR3 is CASSTRLGAYEQYF. Here the CDR3 DNA reads TGTGCCAGCTCAACCCGACTAGGTGCCTACGAGCAGTACTTC.

V usage is TRBV6-6 and J usage is TRBJ2-7, with 7 bases that match TRBD2. Germline trimming cut 6 bases from V and 0 bases from J; bases unmatched to any gene: 5. The CDR3 length is 14 residues. Germline CDR1 reads MNHNY; CDR2 reads SVGAGI (reference sequence). The CDR3 reads CASRVREDSYEQYF. The CDR3 nucleotides read TGTGCCAGCAGGGTACGGGAGGACTCCTACGAGCAGTACTTC.

This chain uses TRBV6-4 with TRBJ1-1, with 8 bases lining up with TRBD1. After removal of 4 bases from V and 5 bases from J, the junction contained 6 bases not matched to a gene. CDR3 length equals 14 residues. Per germline, CDR1 MRHNA and CDR2 SNTAGT. CDR3 sequence (DNA): TGTGCCAGCAGTGTCAGGCAGGGGGCAACTGAAGCTTTCTTT. The encoded protein is CASSVRQGATEAFF.

This clone was counted only a few times. The chain is built from TRBV5-4 and TRBJ1-1; D not certain. CDR1 SGHNT and CDR2 YYREEE come from the germline V gene (reference sequence). The CDR3 has 14 amino acids. The germline V and J ends were trimmed by 2 bases and 8 bases, with 16 bases remaining between them. CDR3 bases: TGTGCCAGCAGCTTAACATCGACCAGGCAAGAAGCTTTCTTT. Translated: CASSLTSTRQEAFF. The full variable domain, rest sourced from reference TRBV5-4 and TRBJ1-1, is ETGVTQSPTHLIKTRGQQVTLRCSSQSGHNTVSWYQQALGQGPQFIFQYYREEENGRGNFPPRFSGLQFPNYSSELNVNALELDDSALYLCASSLTSTRQEAFFGQGTRLTVV.

The CDR3 sequence is CASSSTANYGYTF. DNA of the CDR3: TGTGCCAGCAGCTCGACAGCTAACTATGGCTACACCTTC. V and J are TRBV7-8 and TRBJ1-2, with D perhaps matching TRBD1 (5 bases). This CDR3 is 13 amino acids long. Looked up from germline, CDR1 is SGHVS and CDR2 is FQNEAQ. Trimming took 4 bases from V and 0 from J, leaving 6 bases between them.

This clone was picked up a small number of times. The J gene is TRBJ2-3, the V gene TRBV7-9, with D tentatively TRBD2 (6 bases). CDR3 length: 14 residues. Trimming cost V 6 bases and J 0 bases, with 10 bases left between them. From germline, CDR1 is SEHNR and CDR2 FQNEAQ (reference sequence). CDR3 sequence reads: CASRGGLSTDTQYF. DNA of the CDR3: TGTGCCAGCAGGGGGGGACTCAGCACAGATACGCAGTATTTT.

The V gene is TRBV19, the J gene TRBJ2-1; 7 bases fit TRBD2. CDR3 length equals 14 residues. Trimming removed 10 bases from V and 2 bases from J; junction bases left unmatched: 8. Germline V gives CDR1 LNHDA, CDR2 SQIVND (reference sequence). The CDR3 here is CATSGGGTYNEQFF. The DNA for the CDR3 is TGTGCCACCTCGGGAGGCGGAACCTACAATGAGCAGTTCTTC.

The genes are TRBV5-1 and TRBJ2-5; 7 bases match TRBD2. The CDR3 covers 15 residues. With 4 bases clipped from V and 5 bases from J, the junction kept 11 bases outside the gene matches. CDR1 is SGHRS and CDR2 is YFSETQ in the germline V gene. CDR3 coding DNA: TGCGCCAGCAGCCTGGGATCGGGGGGTTGGGAGACCCAGTACTTC. This codes for CASSLGSGGWETQYF.

V gene TRBV19 combines with J gene TRBJ1-5; D possibly corresponds to TRBD1 (6 bases). Trimming removed 3 bases from V and 0 bases from J, with 9 bases in between. Germline-derived CDR1 and CDR2 are LNHDA and SQIVND (reference sequence). CDR3 length: 15 residues. The CDR3 sequence: CASSMTGFSNQPQHF. The CDR3 DNA is TGTGCCAGTAGTATGACAGGCTTTAGCAATCAGCCCCAGCATTTT.

The chain combines TRBV6-1 with TRBJ2-1, with 10 bases fitting TRBD2. CDR1 is MNHNS and CDR2 is SASEGT in the germline V gene. V dropped 6 bases and J dropped 4; count of bases not matched to a gene: 6. CDR3 length: 15 amino acids. CDR3 nucleotides: TGTGCCAGCAGGGCTGGACTAGCGGCATACAATGAGCAGTTCTTC. It codes for CASRAGLAAYNEQFF.

The gene calls are TRBV9 and TRBJ1-3, with a tentative D call TRBD1 (5 bases). V was cut by 4 bases and J by 0 bases, with 11 bases left in between. The CDR3 sequence is 15 residues long. CDR1 is SGDLS, CDR2 YYNGEE, per germline. CDR3 bases: TGTGCCAGCAGCTCGACAGCTTCCTCTGGAAACACCATATATTTT. It is translated as CASSSTASSGNTIYF.

J is TRBJ2-2 and V is TRBV11-2; 10 bases map to TRBD2. V was clipped by 2 bases and J by 5 bases; unmatched bases: 14. The CDR3 consists of 19 residues. The V gene's germline CDR1 is SGHAT and CDR2 FQNNGV. CDR3 DNA: TGTGCCAGCAGCTTATACTTTGGGCTAGCGGGGGAACGGACCGGGGAGCTGTTTTTT. Its protein product is CASSLYFGLAGERTGELFF.

The gene calls are TRBV7-9 and TRBJ1-2; 7 nucleotides line up with TRBD1. This CDR3 comprises 15 residues. The germline gives CDR1 SEHNR, CDR2 FQNEAQ (reference sequence). V was pared by 5 bases and J by 4 bases, with 10 bases of the junction left unmatched. The CDR3 spells CASSVNTGTAYGYTF. In nucleotides, the CDR3 is TGTGCCAGCAGCGTCAATACCGGGACAGCCTATGGCTACACCTTC.

This sequence joins TRBV29-1 and TRBJ1-2, with TRBD1 identical over 9 bases. This CDR3 region has 14 residues. With V trimmed by 1 base and J by 4 bases, 4 bases remained unmatched. The germline gives CDR1 SQVTM, CDR2 ANQGSEA. As DNA, the CDR3 is TGCAGCGTTGAAGGGGGACAGGGTTTCTATGGCTACACCTTC. It encodes CSVEGGQGFYGYTF. Supplemented by reference TRBV29-1 and TRBJ1-2, the full variable domain reads SAVISQKPSRDICQRGTSLTIQCQVDSQVTMMFWYRQQPGQSLTLIATANQGSEATYESGFVIDKFPISRPNLTFSTLTVSNMSPEDSSIYLCSVEGGQGFYGYTFGSGTRLTVV.

This chain uses TRBV2 with TRBJ2-6; no clear D gene. The CDR3 has 13 residues. V dropped 7 bases and J dropped 2 bases, with 6 bases sitting between them. CDR1 and CDR2 (germline): SNHLY, FYNNEI. The CDR3 spells CASNQAGANVLTF. In DNA, the CDR3 is TGTGCCAGCAACCAGGCTGGGGCCAACGTCCTGACTTTC.

The chain couples TRBV5-8 to TRBJ1-3; the match to TRBD1 covers 7 bases. The junction had 10 bases not matched to a gene; V was cut back by 0 bases and J by 4 bases. The length of the CDR3 is 17 residues. The germline CDR1 and CDR2 sequences are SGHTS and YDEGEE. The DNA of the CDR3 is TGTGCCAGCAGCTTGGGGGACAGCCTGTGGGGCGGAAACACCATATATTTT. Its translation: CASSLGDSLWGGNTIYF.

The chain joins TRBV6-5 to TRBJ2-3, with 9 bases aligning to TRBD1. J lost 5 bases, V lost 5 bases, and 8 bases had no gene match. CDR1 is MNHEY, CDR2 SVGAGI, per germline. The CDR3 loop spans 15 amino acids. The CDR3 protein is CASSLNRGRGDTQYF. The CDR3 DNA sequence: TGTGCCAGCAGTCTTAACAGGGGGCGAGGAGATACGCAGTATTTT.

The V and J genes are TRBV2 and TRBJ1-2; TRBD1 aligns across 10 bases. This CDR3 has 16 amino acids. Germline V gene sequence: CDR1 SNHLY, CDR2 FYNNEI. V lost 7 bases to trimming and J lost 8 bases; unmatched junction nucleotides: 16. The CDR3 DNA reads as TGTGCCAGCATTCCTAGGACAGGGGGATATACTATGGGCTACACCTTC. Translating it yields CASIPRTGGYTMGYTF.

V is TRBV6-4 and J is TRBJ1-2; no clear D gene. The CDR3 contains 12 residues. Germline V gene lookup returns CDR1 MRHNA and CDR2 SNTAGT. Trimming stripped 0 bases from V and 2 bases from J, with 1 base between. The CDR3 bases are TGTGCCAGCAGTGACTCGAACTATGGCTACACCTTC. This encodes CASSDSNYGYTF.

The chain uses TRBV5-1 and TRBJ1-3; D is unresolved. Trimming left V 3 bases short and J 0 bases short, with 7 bases between. Germline lookup yields CDR1 SGHRS and CDR2 YFSETQ. The CDR3 runs to 14 residues. The CDR3 sequence is CASSYGRSGNTIYF. The CDR3 coding sequence is TGCGCCAGCAGCTACGGCCGCTCTGGAAACACCATATATTTT.